This T cell receptor beta chain was observed in a study of blood T cell repertoires in COVID-19. Overall study context: T cells, B-cell-depleted T cells, or PBMCs provided the cDNA or gDNA that served as material.

V shed 6 bases, J shed 5 bases, and the junction held 8 bases outside the gene matches. Germline CDR1 reads MNHEY; CDR2 reads SVGAGI. The CDR3 contains 14 residues. Per the original data handling: Researchers report that nucleated cell counts were estimated from reference gene primer amplification. This table comes from immunoSEQ multiplex PCR, and its TCRdb copy is limited to in-frame clones, with some not included. V, J and clone size are taken as reported in that table, and D and trimming were inferred from the DNA itself. Found here are 120,000 or so clones, 81% of them singletons; the top ten hold about a sixth. Followed longitudinally, the Seattle patients had been enrolled during active infection.

Sample: peripheral blood. The genes are TRBV6-5 and TRBJ1-1; 8 positions agree with TRBD1. The sequence derives from a man aged 25 to 45 with COVID-19, enrolled during active disease. This CDR3 is CASRVGQGYTEAFF. As DNA, the CDR3 is TGTGCCAGCAGGGTAGGACAGGGTTATACTGAAGCTTTCTTT.